Shown below are 2 T cell receptor beta chains from a single sample sequenced in a study of T cell repertoires in cytomegalovirus infection. What these receptors recognize is not known. TCRdb recomputed calls from the reads with MiXCR, one row per CDR3 protein. This sample has 750,000 to 950,000 distinct CDR3 sequences, with 25% to 35% found just once. The sequences come from cultured CD8+ T cells from PBMCs, collected from culture after CMV antigen stimulation. The receptors were sampled from a human donor in good health (CMV status not recorded). Some clones in this sample may be carry-over from other donors' samples.

This clonotype was seen ten or more times. The genes are TRBV4-1 and TRBJ2-7, with D possibly TRBD1 on 6 matching bases. The CDR3 spans 14 residues. V lost 0 bases and J lost 0, with 6 bases in between. Germline CDR1 and CDR2: MGHRA and YSYEKL. CDR3 loop: CASSQEQGSYEQYF. The CDR3 DNA reads TGCGCCAGCAGCCAAGAACAGGGCTCCTACGAGCAGTACTTC.

This clonotype appeared a few times. This chain links TRBV6-1 with TRBJ1-2; D is undetermined. There are 16 residues in the CDR3. Germline loops: CDR1 MNHNS, CDR2 SASEGT. The V end lost 10 bases, the J end lost 0 bases, and 21 bases lay between the germline ends. The CDR3 DNA follows: TGTGCCACCCGCATAGAGGACCGGTACGCTAACTATGGCTACACCTTC. Translation: CATRIEDRYANYGYTF.